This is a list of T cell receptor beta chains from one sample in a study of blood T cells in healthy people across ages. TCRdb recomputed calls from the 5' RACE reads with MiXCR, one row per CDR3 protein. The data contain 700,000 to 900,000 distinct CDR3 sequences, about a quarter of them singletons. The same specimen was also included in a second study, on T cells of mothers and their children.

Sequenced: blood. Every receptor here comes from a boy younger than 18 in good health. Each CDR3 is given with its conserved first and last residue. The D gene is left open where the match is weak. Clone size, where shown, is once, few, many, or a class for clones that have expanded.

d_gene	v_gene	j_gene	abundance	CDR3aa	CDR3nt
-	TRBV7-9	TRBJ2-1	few	CASGRRFNEQFF	TGTGCCAGCGGTCGTAGATTCAATGAGCAGTTCTTC
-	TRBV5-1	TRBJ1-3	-	CASSSGQQGNTIYF	TGCGCCAGCAGCTCAGGACAGCAGGGAAACACCATATATTTT
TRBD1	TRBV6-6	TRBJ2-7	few	CASSWGTDYEQYF	TGTGCCAGCAGTTGGGGGACAGACTACGAGCAGTACTTC
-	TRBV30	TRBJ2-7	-	CAWSAISYEQYF	TGTGCCTGGAGTGCGATCTCCTACGAGCAGTACTTC
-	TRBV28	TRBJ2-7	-	CASSSTHSDRPIYEQYF	TGTGCCAGCAGTTCCACCCACTCTGATCGGCCGATCTACGAGCAGTACTTC
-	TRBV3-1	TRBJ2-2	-	CASSQVSSSGGELFF	TGTGCCAGCAGCCAAGTCAGTAGTTCGGGCGGGGAGCTGTTTTTT
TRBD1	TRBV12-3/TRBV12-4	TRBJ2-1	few	CASSLAHDRGDEQFF	TGTGCCAGCAGTTTAGCGCACGACAGGGGGGATGAGCAGTTCTTC
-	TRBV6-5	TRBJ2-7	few	CASSYTPSESYEQYF	TGTGCCAGCAGTTACACCCCTAGCGAGTCCTACGAGCAGTACTTC
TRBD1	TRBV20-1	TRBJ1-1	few	CSASGTGLTEAFF	TGCAGTGCGAGCGGGACAGGGCTCACTGAAGCTTTCTTT
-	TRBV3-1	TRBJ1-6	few	CASSLPRSPLHF	TGTGCCAGCAGCCTCCCCCGGTCGCCCCTCCACTTT
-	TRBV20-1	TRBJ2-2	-	CSARDWSGTGELFF	TGCAGTGCTAGAGATTGGAGCGGCACCGGGGAGCTGTTTTTT
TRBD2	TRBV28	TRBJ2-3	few	CASSPAGRSTDTQYF	TGTGCCAGCAGCCCAGCCGGGAGGTCCACAGATACGCAGTATTTT
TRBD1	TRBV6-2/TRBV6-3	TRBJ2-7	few	CASSSIEFQGVYEQYF	TGTGCCAGCAGTTCTATCGAGTTTCAGGGGGTATACGAGCAGTACTTC
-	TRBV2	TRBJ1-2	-	CASTREDLSGGYTF	TGTGCCAGCACTCGGGAAGACCTATCGGGTGGCTACACCTTC
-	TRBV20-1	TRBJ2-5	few	CSVNSYQETQYF	TGCAGTGTAAACTCGTACCAAGAGACCCAGTACTTC
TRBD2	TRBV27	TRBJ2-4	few	CASTPLAGAGKNIQYF	TGTGCCAGCACACCATTAGCGGGGGCGGGAAAAAACATTCAGTACTTC
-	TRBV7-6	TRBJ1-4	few	CASSLGSRGRNEKLFF	TGTGCCAGCAGCTTAGGTTCGCGCGGTCGTAATGAAAAACTGTTTTTT
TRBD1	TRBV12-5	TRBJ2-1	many	CASGSTGVWGEQFF	TGTGCTAGTGGTTCGACAGGGGTCTGGGGTGAGCAGTTCTTC
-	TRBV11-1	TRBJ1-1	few	CASSLQPVGEAEAFF	TGTGCCAGCAGCTTACAACCCGTGGGGGAGGCTGAAGCTTTCTTT
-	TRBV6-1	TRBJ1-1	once	CASRELPRSTEAFF	TGTGCCAGCAGGGAACTTCCCCGTTCCACTGAAGCTTTCTTT
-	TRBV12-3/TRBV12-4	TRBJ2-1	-	CASSPQGFTNNEQFF	TGTGCCAGCAGCCCCCAGGGGTTCACCAACAATGAGCAGTTCTTC
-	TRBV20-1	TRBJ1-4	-	CSARDWGTLTDEKLFF	TGCAGTGCTAGAGATTGGGGGACACTTACTGATGAAAAACTGTTTTTT
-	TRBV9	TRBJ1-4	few	CASSLSPQGTEKLFF	TGTGCCAGCAGCCTGAGCCCCCAGGGGACTGAAAAACTGTTTTTT
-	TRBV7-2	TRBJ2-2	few	CASSPRSGGELFF	TGTGCCAGCAGCCCCAGGTCCGGCGGGGAGCTGTTTTTT
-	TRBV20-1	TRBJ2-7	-	CSTAGTEIYEQYF	TGCAGTACCGCCGGGACTGAGATCTACGAGCAGTACTTC
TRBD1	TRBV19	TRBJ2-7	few	CASKLTGEDYEQYF	TGTGCCAGTAAGTTGACAGGGGAGGACTACGAGCAGTACTTC
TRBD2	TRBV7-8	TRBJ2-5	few	CASSLSSGTSGRETQYF	TGTGCCAGCAGCTTGTCCTCCGGGACTAGCGGGCGCGAGACCCAGTACTTC
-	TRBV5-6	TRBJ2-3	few	CASSLEILGQADTQYF	TGTGCCAGCAGCTTGGAAATTTTGGGCCAAGCAGATACGCAGTATTTT
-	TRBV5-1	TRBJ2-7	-	CASRPTGSSPYEQYF	TGCGCCAGCAGACCTACAGGGTCCTCCCCCTACGAGCAGTACTTC
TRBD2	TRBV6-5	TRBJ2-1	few	CASRTSGGNPNEQFF	TGTGCCAGCAGGACTAGCGGGGGTAACCCCAATGAGCAGTTCTTC
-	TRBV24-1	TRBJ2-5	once	CATRARSETQHF	TGTGCCACCAGGGCGAGATCGGAGACCCAGCACTTC
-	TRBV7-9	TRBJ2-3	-	CASSLASGQTGTQYF	TGTGCCAGCAGCTTAGCGTCTGGCCAGACTGGTACGCAGTATTTT